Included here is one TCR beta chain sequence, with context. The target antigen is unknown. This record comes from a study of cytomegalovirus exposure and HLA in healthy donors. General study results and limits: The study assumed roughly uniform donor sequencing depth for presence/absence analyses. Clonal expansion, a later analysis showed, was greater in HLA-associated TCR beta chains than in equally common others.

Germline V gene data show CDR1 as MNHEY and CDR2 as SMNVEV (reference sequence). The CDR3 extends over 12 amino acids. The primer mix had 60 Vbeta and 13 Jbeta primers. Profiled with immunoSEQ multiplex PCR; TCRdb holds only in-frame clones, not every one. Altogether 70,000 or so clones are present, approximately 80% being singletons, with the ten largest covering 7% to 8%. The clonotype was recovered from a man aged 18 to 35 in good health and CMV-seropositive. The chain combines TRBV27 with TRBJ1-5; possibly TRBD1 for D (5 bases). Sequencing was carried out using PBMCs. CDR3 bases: TGTGCTTCGAGATCAGGGAATCAGCCCCAGCATTTT. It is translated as CASRSGNQPQHF.